Following are 31 T cell receptor beta chains from one sample sequenced in a study of shared clonotypes between healthy human individuals. Profiled with immunoSEQ multiplex PCR; TCRdb holds only in-frame clones, not every one. The table includes around 600,000 clones, roughly 96% detected once. CD45RO negativity and positive selection for CCR7 defined naive CD8 cells, a population that excluded terminally differentiated effector memory CD45RA+ cells. Sequencing input: naive CD8+ T cells sorted from blood. The receptors originated from a woman aged 25 to 45 in good health.

The genes are TRBV5-1 and TRBJ2-7; 8 positions match TRBD2. The V gene's germline CDR1 is SGHRS and CDR2 YFSETQ. With V trimmed by 4 bases and J by 2 bases, 8 bases remained unmatched. CDR3 size: 15 residues. The CDR3 sequence is CASSLAGTSPYEQYF. The CDR3 nucleotides are TGCGCCAGCAGCCTCGCCGGGACTAGTCCCTACGAGCAGTACTTC. Drawing the rest from reference TRBV5-1 and TRBJ2-7, the complete variable domain is KAGVTQTPRYLIKTRGQQVTLSCSPISGHRSVSWYQQTPGQGLQFLFEYFSETQRNKGNFPGRFSGRQFSNSRSEMNVSTLELGDSALYLCASSLAGTSPYEQYFGPGTRLTVT.

The chain joins TRBV4-1 to TRBJ2-5; no clear D. The ends were cut back, 1 base at V and 3 bases at J, with 12 bases in the middle. Germline V lookup: CDR1 MGHRA, CDR2 YSYEKL. This CDR3 is built from 15 residues. The CDR3 region is CASSQVVIEEETQYF. The DNA for the CDR3 is TGCGCCAGCAGCCAAGTCGTAATAGAAGAAGAGACCCAGTACTTC.

This chain uses TRBV4-2 with TRBJ2-7; D may match TRBD1 or TRBD2 (5 bases each). The CDR3 contains 14 residues. Deletions cut 3 bases from V and 0 bases from J, with 9 bases between. Germline V gene sequence: CDR1 LGHNA, CDR2 YNFKEQ. CDR3 DNA: TGTGCCAGCAGCCATGAGGGGAGCTCCTACGAGCAGTACTTC. Protein product: CASSHEGSSYEQYF.

This chain links TRBV28 with TRBJ1-2; 8 bases fit TRBD1. J was trimmed by 7 bases and V by 3 bases; bases with no gene match: 7. The CDR3 is 14 amino acids. Germline V gene lookup returns CDR1 MDHEN and CDR2 SYDVKM. CDR3 loop: CASSFYNRGAGYTF. CDR3 nucleotides: TGTGCCAGCAGTTTCTATAACAGGGGGGCTGGCTACACCTTC.

The rearrangement uses TRBV5-6 and TRBJ2-7, with D perhaps assigned TRBD1 or TRBD2 (5 bases each). The germline V and J ends were trimmed by 4 bases and 4 bases, with 15 bases remaining between them. Germline CDR1 SGHDT, CDR2 YYEEEE. The CDR3 has 14 residues. This chain's CDR3 is CASSISGRIYEQYF. The CDR3 DNA reads as TGTGCCAGCAGCATATCGGGACGGATTTACGAGCAGTACTTC.

The V call is TRBV7-9, the J call TRBJ2-7; 9 nucleotides align to TRBD2. Germline CDR1 is SEHNR and CDR2 is FQNEAQ (reference sequence). V was pared by 5 bases and J by 6 bases, with 5 bases of the junction left unmatched. This CDR3 has 13 amino acids. The CDR3 loop is CASSAGGGGEQYF. DNA for the CDR3: TGTGCCAGCAGCGCGGGAGGGGGAGGCGAGCAGTACTTC.

The chain recombines TRBV7-2 with TRBJ1-1; D ambiguous. V was trimmed by 5 bases and J by 6 bases, leaving 16 bases between them. There are 14 residues in the CDR3. The V gene's germline CDR1 is SGHTA and CDR2 FQGNSA. Here the CDR3 DNA reads TGTGCCAGCAGCCCCGGGCTAGTTGACCCTGAAGCTTTCTTT. Encoded protein: CASSPGLVDPEAFF.

The chain joins TRBV27 to TRBJ1-5; weak D call: TRBD1 (5 bases). Germline CDR1 is MNHEY and CDR2 is SMNVEV (reference sequence). The ends were cut back, 1 base at V and 2 bases at J, with 9 bases in the middle. The CDR3 is made up of 15 amino acids. The CDR3, as DNA: TGTGCCAGCAGTTTATTCCAGGGTGGCAATCAGCCCCAGCATTTT. Amino acid sequence: CASSLFQGGNQPQHF.

This sequence joins TRBV27 and TRBJ1-2; 9 bases agree with TRBD1. The V gene's germline CDR1 is MNHEY and CDR2 SMNVEV (reference sequence). Trimming removed 6 bases from V and 4 bases from J; junction bases left unmatched: 9. CDR3 length: 15 residues. As DNA, the CDR3 is TGTGCCAGCAGCACCGGGACAGGGCTCTTCTATGGCTACACCTTC. It yields the protein CASSTGTGLFYGYTF.

This chain links TRBV7-9 with TRBJ2-3; 13 bases agree with TRBD2. The CDR3 has 16 amino acids. Losses at the gene ends were 6 bases for V and 4 bases for J; bases not matched to a gene: 7. Germline V gives CDR1 SEHNR, CDR2 FQNEAQ (reference sequence). In DNA, the CDR3 is TGTGCCAGCAGGAGGACTAGCGGGAGTGTTTCAGATACGCAGTATTTT. Residues: CASRRTSGSVSDTQYF.

This sequence joins TRBV28 and TRBJ1-1; 11 nucleotides align to TRBD1. Per the germline V gene, CDR1 is MDHEN and CDR2 is SYDVKM. This CDR3 spans 16 amino acids. V lost 6 bases, J lost 1 base, and 7 bases stayed unmatched. The CDR3 here is CASSPGQGAWNTEAFF. The CDR3 DNA sequence: TGTGCCAGCAGCCCTGGACAGGGGGCTTGGAACACTGAAGCTTTCTTT.

The V gene is TRBV4-1, the J gene TRBJ2-7, with 12 bases that match TRBD2. Unmatched junction bases numbered 8, after V lost 1 base and J lost 7 bases. The CDR3 consists of 16 residues. Germline lookup yields CDR1 MGHRA and CDR2 YSYEKL. DNA of the CDR3: TGCGCCAGCAGCCAAGGGCGCCTAGCGGGAGGGAGGGAGCAGTACTTC. Translated, it gives CASSQGRLAGGREQYF.

The chain combines TRBV11-2 with TRBJ2-7, with 9 bases fitting TRBD2. Germline V gene data show CDR1 as SGHAT and CDR2 as FQNNGV. The CDR3 spans 14 residues. V lost 3 bases, J lost 4 bases, and 4 bases stayed unmatched. CDR3 in amino acids: CASSFFSGGYEQYF. The CDR3 nucleotides read TGTGCCAGCAGCTTTTTTAGCGGGGGATACGAGCAGTACTTC.

The chain carries TRBV19 and TRBJ2-7; no clear D. The V gene's germline CDR1 is LNHDA and CDR2 SQIVND (reference sequence). V was cut by 6 bases and J by 3 bases, with 6 bases left in between. CDR3 length equals 11 residues. CDR3 DNA: TGTGCCAGTAGAAGGCACTACGAGCAGTACTTC. Its translation: CASRRHYEQYF.

As DNA, the CDR3 is TGTGCCACTACTGCAGGGGTTAGCTCCTACGAGCAGTACTTC. Translated, it gives CATTAGVSSYEQYF. The chain has TRBV5-5 and TRBJ2-7; TRBD1 might be the D (6 bases). The CDR3 has 14 residues. Per the germline V gene, CDR1 is SGHKS and CDR2 is YYEKEE (reference sequence). The ends were cut back, 9 bases at V and 0 bases at J, with 16 bases in the middle.

This clone was recorded only once. This chain joins TRBV27 and TRBJ2-7; 9 bases line up with TRBD1. In germline, CDR1 is MNHEY, CDR2 SMNVEV (reference sequence). V lost 5 bases and J lost 1; bases outside the gene matches: 3. There are 14 residues in the CDR3. The CDR3 coding sequence is TGTGCCAGCAGTGGCGGGACAGGGTCCTACGAGCAGTACTTC. Its protein product is CASSGGTGSYEQYF.

The chain links TRBV28 to TRBJ1-2, with a weak D call TRBD1 (6 bases). This CDR3 region has 15 residues. The ends were cut back, 3 bases at V and 7 bases at J, with 18 bases in the middle. Germline lookup yields CDR1 MDHEN and CDR2 SYDVKM. For the CDR3, the DNA is TGTGCCAGCAGTTTCCCGGGGAGGGGGGCAGGTGGCTACACCTTC. It translates to CASSFPGRGAGGYTF.

The chain joins TRBV4-1 to TRBJ2-1, with unresolved D. CDR1 is MGHRA, CDR2 YSYEKL, per germline. Trimming left V 1 base short and J 0 bases short, with 7 bases between. CDR3 size: 15 residues. The CDR3 reads CASSQAESSYNEQFF. As DNA, the CDR3 is TGCGCCAGCAGCCAAGCGGAAAGCTCCTACAATGAGCAGTTCTTC.

This chain uses TRBV4-1 with TRBJ1-1; the D gene is possibly TRBD1 (5 bases). Germline loops: CDR1 MGHRA, CDR2 YSYEKL. CDR3 length equals 13 residues. V dropped 4 bases and J dropped 6 bases, with 12 bases sitting between them. CDR3 DNA: TGCGCCAGCAGCCCGATTGGGGGTGCTGAAGCTTTCTTT. Translated, it gives CASSPIGGAEAFF.

V usage is TRBV5-1 and J usage is TRBJ2-2; 8 bases are a match to TRBD2. CDR1 is SGHRS, CDR2 YFSETQ, per germline. The V gene end was trimmed by 4 bases and the J gene end by 2 bases; junction bases not matched to a gene: 7. The CDR3 extends over 16 amino acids. CDR3 bases: TGCGCCAGCAGCCGTTGGCGGGGGGAAAACACCGGGGAGCTGTTTTTT. It translates to CASSRWRGENTGELFF.

The V gene is TRBV7-8, the J gene TRBJ1-1, with 8 bases that match TRBD1. The V gene end was trimmed by 6 bases and the J gene end by 4 bases; junction bases not matched to a gene: 10. Germline-derived CDR1 and CDR2 are SGHVS and FQNEAQ. The CDR3 contains 15 residues. In nucleotides, the CDR3 is TGTGCCAGCAGTTTCTCCAGGGGGCGGGTCACTGAAGCTTTCTTT. Translated: CASSFSRGRVTEAFF.

This chain links TRBV27 with TRBJ2-7; maybe TRBD1 (7 bases). Germline assignment: CDR1 MNHEY and CDR2 SMNVEV (reference sequence). V gave up 1 base and J gave up 3 bases, with 19 bases separating them. The CDR3 extends over 17 amino acids. The chain's CDR3 is CASSLYLQGTGNYEQYF. The DNA of the CDR3 is TGTGCCAGCAGTTTATATCTACAGGGGACTGGCAACTACGAGCAGTACTTC.

Here the CDR3 DNA reads TGCGCCAGCAGCCAAGGGTCTCTTCGGGCAGCGGGAGGGCCCGGGGAGCTGTTTTTT. Its protein is CASSQGSLRAAGGPGELFF. The chain couples TRBV4-1 to TRBJ2-2; 10 nucleotides agree with TRBD2. CDR3 length equals 19 residues. Germline assignment: CDR1 MGHRA and CDR2 YSYEKL. The junction had 14 bases not matched to a gene; V was cut back by 1 base and J by 6 bases.

The rearrangement links TRBV19 to TRBJ2-7; 9 bases align to TRBD2. The V gene's germline CDR1 is LNHDA and CDR2 SQIVND (reference sequence). The trim removed 4 bases at V and 6 bases at J, leaving 10 bases unmatched. The CDR3 spans 15 residues. CDR3 coding DNA: TGTGCCAGTAGTAGCTGGTTAGCGGGAGAGATCGAGCAGTACTTC. It encodes CASSSWLAGEIEQYF.

This rearrangement joins TRBV4-1 to TRBJ2-2; D remains ambiguous. This CDR3 has 17 residues. The germline V gene encodes CDR1 MGHRA and CDR2 YSYEKL. V lost 2 bases and J lost 3, with 16 bases in between. CDR3 nucleotide sequence: TGCGCCAGCAGCCAAACCTCCCCGGACCTAGACACCGGGGAGCTGTTTTTT. Amino acids: CASSQTSPDLDTGELFF.

The chain links TRBV4-1 to TRBJ2-7, with a possible D match to TRBD2 (5 bases). V was cut by 0 bases and J by 4 bases, with 16 bases left in between. CDR1 is MGHRA and CDR2 is YSYEKL in the germline V gene. The CDR3 runs 16 residues. The CDR3, as DNA: TGCGCCAGCAGCCAAGAATGGGAAAGAGGGTCGTACGAGCAGTACTTC. It yields the protein CASSQEWERGSYEQYF.

The table lists this clone with a count of one. The chain combines TRBV4-2 with TRBJ1-2, with TRBD1 matching over 9 bases. CDR3 length: 14 residues. CDR1 is LGHNA and CDR2 is YNFKEQ in the germline V gene. Unmatched junction bases numbered 2, after V lost 0 bases and J lost 6 bases. In DNA, the CDR3 is TGTGCCAGCAGCCAAGACGGGACAGGGAATGGCTACACCTTC. Translated, it gives CASSQDGTGNGYTF.

This chain connects TRBV9 to TRBJ2-5; 9 bases are shared with TRBD2. The ends lost 3 bases at V and 4 bases at J; junction bases unmatched: 10. Germline-derived CDR1 and CDR2 are SGDLS and YYNGEE. The CDR3 sequence is 16 residues long. The CDR3 loop is CASSETSGTKLETQYF. Here the CDR3 DNA reads TGTGCCAGCAGCGAGACTAGCGGAACGAAGCTAGAGACCCAGTACTTC.

J is TRBJ2-7 and V is TRBV10-2; a possible D gene is TRBD1 (6 bases). The CDR3 runs 13 residues. Germline V gives CDR1 WSHSY, CDR2 SAAADI. The V gene lost 8 bases and the J gene lost 3 bases, with 14 bases spanning the gap. CDR3 in DNA: TGCGCCAGCCGGACAGCCTCAGACTACGAGCAGTACTTC. Amino acids: CASRTASDYEQYF.

The gene calls are TRBV4-1 and TRBJ1-5; D unresolved. This CDR3 region has 14 residues. V dropped 4 bases and J dropped 0 bases, with 7 bases sitting between them. CDR1 MGHRA and CDR2 YSYEKL come from the germline V gene. The CDR3 DNA is TGCGCCAGCAGCCCTAGCTTTAGCAATCAGCCCCAGCATTTT. Its protein product is CASSPSFSNQPQHF.

The chain links TRBV4-1 to TRBJ2-1; D remains ambiguous. This CDR3 is 14 amino acids long. V was clipped by 1 base and J by 6 bases, with 10 bases between them. The germline gives CDR1 MGHRA, CDR2 YSYEKL. CDR3 amino acids: CASSQGFLFNEQFF. CDR3 coding DNA: TGCGCCAGCAGCCAAGGGTTCCTGTTCAATGAGCAGTTCTTC.